Listed below are T cell receptor beta chains from one sample, sequenced in a study of blood T cell repertoires in COVID-19. Sequencing used immunoSEQ multiplex PCR; TCRdb keeps in-frame clones, though not all of them. The sample comprises around 270,000 clones, approximately 85% of which are singletons, and approximately 4.2% rests with the top ten. Sequences were obtained from PBMCs or T cells enriched from blood (not recorded which). The receptors here all came from a woman aged 25 to 39 who had recovered from COVID-19. The CDR3 runs from the conserved cysteine through the conserved F or W. Each record gives: J gene, V gene, clone size, D gene, CDR3 protein, CDR3 DNA. The D gene is left open where the match is weak. Only part of the rows carry a size: once, few, many, or a class if the clone is expanded.

>TRBJ2-2|TRBV18|.|.
CASSPPGVGARPFTGELFF
TGTGCCAGCTCACCACCCGGCGTGGGAGCGAGACCGTTCACCGGGGAGCTGTTTTTT
>TRBJ1-5|TRBV4-2|.|.
CASSLDSESNQPQHF
TGTGCCAGCAGCTTGGACAGTGAGAGCAATCAGCCCCAGCATTTT
>TRBJ1-1|TRBV27|few|.
CASSFSERGNTEAFF
TGTGCCAGCAGTTTCAGCGAGCGGGGGAACACTGAAGCTTTCTTT
>TRBJ2-7|TRBV3-1/TRBV3-2|once|TRBD1
CASSYGTGGYEQYF
TGTGCCAGCAGCTACGGGACAGGGGGCTACGAGCAGTACTTC
>TRBJ1-1|TRBV28|.|TRBD1
CASSLDRATEAFF
TGTGCCAGCAGTTTAGACAGGGCCACTGAAGCTTTCTTT
>TRBJ1-5|TRBV28|.|.
CASSLTGWGQPQHF
TGTGCCAGCAGCCTCACAGGGTGGGGTCAGCCCCAGCATTTT
>TRBJ1-4|TRBV11-2|.|TRBD1
CASSLAGTGGIDQREKLFF
TGTGCCAGCAGCTTAGCCGGGACAGGGGGCATCGATCAACGTGAAAAACTGTTTTTT
>TRBJ1-1|TRBV20-1|.|.
CSASGAGTMLF
TGCAGTGCTAGTGGGGCAGGGACTATGCTCTTT
>TRBJ1-2|TRBV19|.|.
CASTLIQGRTPGYGYTF
TGTGCCAGTACCCTAATACAGGGTCGCACGCCGGGATATGGCTACACCTTC
>TRBJ1-1|TRBV5-6|.|.
CASSWTENTEAFF
TGTGCCAGCAGCTGGACAGAGAACACTGAAGCTTTCTTT
>TRBJ2-7|TRBV12-3/TRBV12-4|.|.
CASKGLSYEQYF
TGTGCCAGCAAGGGACTCTCCTACGAGCAGTACTTC
>TRBJ2-7|TRBV5-1|.|TRBD2
CASSPGLAVEYEQYF
TGCGCCAGCAGCCCCGGACTAGCGGTGGAATACGAGCAGTACTTC
>TRBJ2-1|TRBV11-3|few|.
CASSFRQTYNEQFF
TGTGCCAGCAGCTTCCGACAGACCTACAATGAGCAGTTCTTC
>TRBJ2-1|TRBV28|.|TRBD2
CASSSTSGRGYNEQFF
TGTGCCAGCAGTTCGACTAGCGGGAGGGGCTACAATGAGCAGTTCTTC
>TRBJ1-4|TRBV4-1|.|.
CASSQDWLLNEKLFF
TGCGCCAGCAGCCAAGATTGGCTGCTTAATGAAAAACTGTTTTTT
>TRBJ1-3|TRBV11-2|.|.
CASSSGVRRTIYF
TGTGCCAGCAGCTCAGGGGTGCGGCGCACCATATATTTT
>TRBJ1-1|TRBV28|.|.
CASSLWGAEAFF
TGTGCCAGCAGTTTATGGGGCGCTGAAGCTTTCTTT
>TRBJ2-5|TRBV5-4|.|.
CASREMGTGVRETQYF
TGTGCCAGCAGGGAGATGGGGACTGGGGTTCGAGAGACCCAGTACTTC
>TRBJ2-7|TRBV4-1|.|TRBD2
CASSQLTSAYEQYF
TGCGCCAGCAGCCAACTTACTAGCGCCTACGAGCAGTACTTC
>TRBJ2-3|TRBV27|.|.
CASSRQAFTDTQYF
TGTGCCAGCAGTAGACAAGCCTTCACAGATACGCAGTATTTT
>TRBJ2-1|TRBV7-2|few|TRBD2
CASSPRGTKNYNEQFF
TGTGCCAGCAGCCCTAGAGGGACTAAAAATTACAATGAGCAGTTCTTC
>TRBJ2-7|TRBV11-2|.|.
CASSLSPSAGEKQYF
TGTGCCAGCAGCTTATCTCCCTCGGCAGGGGAAAAGCAGTACTTC
>TRBJ1-6|TRBV19|.|TRBD1
CASRTPGQGNSPLHF
TGTGCCAGTAGGACCCCGGGACAGGGCAATTCACCCCTCCACTTT
>TRBJ1-1|TRBV5-8|.|.
CASSLEAPLEAFF
TGTGCCAGCAGCTTGGAAGCCCCCCTTGAAGCTTTCTTT
>TRBJ1-4|TRBV12-3/TRBV12-4|.|.
CASNSQGRKLFF
TGTGCCAGCAACTCCCAGGGGAGAAAACTGTTTTTT
>TRBJ1-2|TRBV29-1|.|.
CSVGRGSDYGYTF
TGCAGCGTTGGAAGGGGTTCAGACTATGGCTACACCTTC
>TRBJ2-3|TRBV19|.|.
CASSLTGFTDTQYF
TGTGCCAGTAGCCTCACAGGATTCACAGATACGCAGTATTTT
>TRBJ2-1|TRBV6-5|.|.
CASSYDPERVGEQFF
TGTGCCAGCAGTTATGACCCCGAGCGGGTAGGTGAGCAGTTCTTC
>TRBJ1-5|TRBV5-6|.|.
CAPGGKPQHF
TGTGCCCCGGGGGGGAAGCCCCAGCATTTT
>TRBJ1-1|TRBV11-2|.|.
CASRTVRGMNTEAFF
TGTGCCAGCAGGACCGTGAGGGGGATGAACACTGAAGCTTTCTTT
>TRBJ2-3|TRBV28|.|.
CASSLRVTQYF
TGTGCCAGCAGTTTACGGGTTACGCAGTATTTT
>TRBJ2-1|TRBV19|few|TRBD2
CASSRSASGRGYEQFF
TGTGCCAGTAGTCGTTCGGCTAGCGGGAGGGGCTATGAGCAGTTCTTC
>TRBJ1-5|TRBV30|.|.
CAWSEGHLYQPQHF
TGTGCCTGGAGTGAGGGACACCTTTATCAGCCCCAGCATTTT
>TRBJ2-4|TRBV7-9|medium-sized|.
CASSSGRGAGIQYF
TGTGCCAGCAGCTCCGGCCGGGGGGCGGGTATTCAGTACTTC
>TRBJ2-3|TRBV18|.|.
CASSPTRSDTQYF
TGTGCCAGCTCCCCTACCAGGTCAGATACGCAGTATTTT
>TRBJ1-2|TRBV5-6|.|.
CASSLAQTGSGYTF
TGTGCCAGCAGCTTGGCCCAAACAGGGTCGGGCTACACCTTC
>TRBJ1-5|TRBV19|.|TRBD1
CASSMTRGQGLVQPQHF
TGTGCCAGTAGCATGACCCGTGGACAGGGCTTGGTTCAGCCCCAGCATTTT
>TRBJ1-5|TRBV6-4|.|.
CASSSGQLGQPQHF
TGTGCCAGCAGCTCCGGACAGCTAGGCCAGCCCCAGCATTTT
>TRBJ2-3|TRBV5-1|.|TRBD2
CASSLASGKADTQYF
TGCGCCAGCAGCTTAGCTAGCGGGAAAGCAGATACGCAGTATTTT
>TRBJ1-5|TRBV29-1|.|TRBD1
CSVGDSDQPQHF
TGCAGCGTTGGGGACAGCGATCAGCCCCAGCATTTT
>TRBJ2-7|TRBV24-1|.|TRBD1
CAPGQGSFWEQYF
TGTGCCCCTGGACAGGGTTCCTTCTGGGAGCAGTACTTC
>TRBJ2-7|TRBV6-1|.|.
CASSEAIQYEQYF
TGTGCCAGCAGTGAAGCTATTCAGTACGAGCAGTACTTC
>TRBJ1-5|TRBV20-1|.|.
CSASEGQPQHF
TGCAGTGCTAGTGAGGGCCAGCCCCAGCATTTT
>TRBJ2-7|TRBV2|.|TRBD2
CASRSVGGSSYEQYF
TGTGCCAGCAGAAGTGTGGGGGGGAGCTCCTACGAGCAGTACTTC
>TRBJ2-3|TRBV29-1|once|TRBD2
CSPLKTLAGRADTQYF
TGCAGCCCGTTGAAAACGCTAGCGGGAAGGGCAGATACGCAGTATTTT
>TRBJ2-5|TRBV28|.|TRBD1
CASSFWTGETQYF
TGTGCCAGCAGTTTTTGGACAGGAGAGACCCAGTACTTC
>TRBJ2-5|TRBV6-6|.|TRBD2
CASSYTGGQETQYF
TGTGCCAGCAGTTATACGGGGGGGCAAGAGACCCAGTACTTC
>TRBJ1-3|TRBV6-5|once|.
CASTLSVSSGNTIYF
TGTGCCAGCACTTTGAGCGTCTCCTCTGGAAACACCATATATTTT
>TRBJ2-2|TRBV11-3|.|TRBD2
CASSPPGAGGTGELFF
TGTGCCAGCAGCCCCCCCGGAGCGGGGGGGACCGGGGAGCTGTTTTTT
>TRBJ2-5|TRBV11-2|once|.
CASSLGRGGGGFEETQYF
TGTGCCAGCAGCTTAGGTCGAGGAGGAGGGGGCTTCGAAGAGACCCAGTACTTC
>TRBJ2-7|TRBV5-4|.|.
CASSLAPKLYEQYF
TGTGCCAGCAGCTTGGCCCCTAAACTATACGAGCAGTACTTC
>TRBJ2-7|TRBV5-1|.|TRBD2
CASSSNPSGSGYEQYF
TGCGCCAGCAGCTCCAATCCTAGCGGGAGTGGCTACGAGCAGTACTTC
>TRBJ1-1|TRBV11-2|.|.
CASSHRTPGGDTEAFF
TGTGCCAGCAGCCACAGGACACCGGGGGGGGACACTGAAGCTTTCTTT
>TRBJ1-1|TRBV6-1|once|.
CASSEGTFLNTEAFF
TGTGCCAGCAGTGAAGGGACATTCTTGAACACTGAAGCTTTCTTT
>TRBJ1-4|TRBV2|once|.
CASSEPRTTNEKLFF
TGTGCCAGCAGTGAGCCCAGGACAACTAATGAAAAACTGTTTTTT
>TRBJ2-3|TRBV6-6|.|.
CASRKPGTRGDTQYF
TGTGCCAGCAGGAAACCGGGGACACGGGGAGATACGCAGTATTTT
>TRBJ1-1|TRBV25-1|.|.
CASRRDTEAFF
TGTGCCAGCAGGAGGGACACTGAAGCTTTCTTT